The rows below give T cell receptor beta chains drawn from one sample of a study of blood T cell repertoires in COVID-19. Produced via immunoSEQ multiplex PCR; TCRdb's table is partial and in-frame only. This table has roughly 180,000 clones, approximately 80% appearing once. Sequenced input: peripheral blood. Receptors were obtained from a middle-aged woman with COVID-19, enrolled during active disease. Each CDR3 is given with its conserved first and last residue. Each record gives: J gene, clone size, V gene, CDR3 length, D gene, CDR3 DNA, CDR3 protein. D genes are given only for firm matches. Expanded clones get a size class; other rows say once, few or many, or leave the size out.

>TRBJ2-1|once|TRBV6-5|14|TRBD2
TGTGCCAGCATTAGACTAGCGGGAGTTTCTGAGCAGTTCTTC
CASIRLAGVSEQFF
>TRBJ2-6|.|TRBV19|15|.
TGTGCCAGTAGTATCCTCCGCCTAGGGGCCAACGTCCTGACTTTC
CASSILRLGANVLTF
>TRBJ1-1|once|TRBV11-2|14|.
TGTGCCAGCTGTAGGGGTCTCATGAACACTGAAGCTTTCTTT
CASCRGLMNTEAFF
>TRBJ2-2|.|TRBV6-5|15|TRBD1
TGTGCCAGCATCCCTTCGACAGGGCTATTGGGGGAGCTGTTTTTT
CASIPSTGLLGELFF
>TRBJ2-7|.|TRBV6-5|15|TRBD1
TGTGCCAGCAGTAGTTTGACAGGGGTGATTTACGAGCAGTACTTC
CASSSLTGVIYEQYF
>TRBJ1-2|.|TRBV9|15|.
TGTGCCAGCAGCGGACGGGACATTCTTTTCGGTGGCTACACCTTC
CASSGRDILFGGYTF
>TRBJ1-1|.|TRBV7-3|14|.
TGTGCCAGCAGCTTACTTCCTGCGGGCACTGAAGCTTTCTTT
CASSLLPAGTEAFF
>TRBJ1-2|.|TRBV24-1|16|TRBD1
TGTGCCACCAGTGATTCCGACAGGGGAGGTAGCTATGGCTACACCTTC
CATSDSDRGGSYGYTF
>TRBJ1-2|.|TRBV5-4|14|.
TGTGCCAGCAGCTTGGACCAGGGCAACTATGGCTACACCTTC
CASSLDQGNYGYTF
>TRBJ2-7|.|TRBV7-9|12|.
TGTGCCAGCAGCCCGTTATCGGGGGAGCAGTACTTC
CASSPLSGEQYF
>TRBJ2-1|.|TRBV7-9|15|TRBD2
TGTGCCAGCAGCTCAGGACTAGCGATCTACAATGAGCAGTTCTTC
CASSSGLAIYNEQFF
>TRBJ2-5|.|TRBV7-7|16|.
TGTGCCAGCAGCTTAAATGGGAGACGGAGCCAAGAGACCCAGTACTTC
CASSLNGRRSQETQYF
>TRBJ2-2|few|TRBV6-5|14|TRBD2
TGTGCCAGCAGAGGGACTAGCGATACCGGGGAGCTGTTTTTT
CASRGTSDTGELFF
>TRBJ2-1|.|TRBV9|10|.
TGTGCCAGCAGCGGAAGAGGGCAGTTCTTC
CASSGRGQFF
>TRBJ2-7|.|TRBV27|12|TRBD2
TGTGCCAGCAGTTCGGGGGGCTACGAGCAGTACTTC
CASSSGGYEQYF
>TRBJ2-3|.|TRBV12-5|14|.
TGTGCTAGTGGGGACTCTCCGCGCACAGATACGCAGTATTTT
CASGDSPRTDTQYF
>TRBJ1-1|.|TRBV19|13|.
TGTGCCAGTAGTCGGGGGACTGTCACTGAAGCTTTCTTT
CASSRGTVTEAFF
>TRBJ2-5|once|TRBV19|13|.
TGTGCCAGTAGTAACCACGGAGCGGAGACCCAGTACTTC
CASSNHGAETQYF
>TRBJ2-3|few|TRBV11-2|15|.
TGTGCCAGCAGCTCCGGTACCGGGGGGCCGCGGGCGCAGTATTTT
CASSSGTGGPRAQYF
>TRBJ2-5|.|TRBV5-6|14|.
TGTGCCAGCAGCTTGGACTTTTTTAAAGAGACCCAGTACTTC
CASSLDFFKETQYF
>TRBJ2-5|.|TRBV5-4|13|.
TGTGCCAGCAGCTTGGGAGGGAAAGAGACCCAGTACTTC
CASSLGGKETQYF
>TRBJ2-3|.|TRBV6-5|14|TRBD2
TGTGCCAGCAGTTTAACTAGCGGAACAGATACGCAGTATTTT
CASSLTSGTDTQYF
>TRBJ1-5|once|TRBV28|12|.
TGTGCCAGCAGTACCTTGAGGGAGCCCCAGCATTTT
CASSTLREPQHF
>TRBJ2-3|.|TRBV9|16|TRBD1
TGTGCCAGCAGCGTACATTCGGGACAGGGGCCAGATACGCAGTATTTT
CASSVHSGQGPDTQYF
>TRBJ1-1|few|TRBV25-1|13|.
TGTGCCACCAAAAAAGGGGAGGGGCTCGAAGCTTTCTTT
CATKKGEGLEAFF
>TRBJ1-6|.|TRBV5-1|12|TRBD1
TGCGCCAGCAGGACAGGGGTTTCACCCCTCCACTTT
CASRTGVSPLHF
>TRBJ1-4|.|TRBV2|15|.
TGTGCCAGCAGACACGACAGCGCAACTAATGAAAAACTGTTTTTT
CASRHDSATNEKLFF
>TRBJ1-2|.|TRBV12-5|15|TRBD1
TGTGCTAGTGGTTTTCGGACAGGGGAGCTCTATGGCTACACCTTC
CASGFRTGELYGYTF
>TRBJ1-2|.|TRBV15|14|TRBD1
TGTGCCACCAGCAGAGAACAGGGGCCCTATGGCTACACCTTC
CATSREQGPYGYTF
>TRBJ2-1|once|TRBV2|17|TRBD2
TGTGCCAGCAGTTTCAGCGGACTAGCGGGCGTTTACAATGAGCAGTTCTTC
CASSFSGLAGVYNEQFF
>TRBJ2-7|.|TRBV27|15|TRBD2
TGTGCCAGCAGACCTGGACTAGCGGGAGCGTACGAGCAGTACTTC
CASRPGLAGAYEQYF
>TRBJ2-1|.|TRBV7-6|17|TRBD2
TGTGCCAGCAGCTCCCCGAACCTAGCGGGAGTGGTCAATGAGCAGTTCTTC
CASSSPNLAGVVNEQFF
>TRBJ1-5|.|TRBV6-5|15|.
TGTGCCAGCAGGCAAGGGGTTTATAGCAATCAGCCCCAGCATTTT
CASRQGVYSNQPQHF
>TRBJ1-2|.|TRBV5-4|15|.
TGTGCCAGCAGCTTGAATTCGCAGGGTGGAGCTGGCTACACCTTC
CASSLNSQGGAGYTF
>TRBJ1-2|.|TRBV7-9|16|TRBD1
TGTGCCAGCAGCAAGCGGGGACAGGGAATTCCCTATGGCTACACCTTC
CASSKRGQGIPYGYTF
>TRBJ2-5|.|TRBV7-2|17|TRBD2
TGTGCCAGCAGCTTAGCTACTAGCGGGAGGACGCAAGAGACCCAGTACTTC
CASSLATSGRTQETQYF
>TRBJ2-1|.|TRBV29-1|13|.
TGCAGCGTTGATGCGGCGGACTACAATGAGCAGTTCTTC
CSVDAADYNEQFF